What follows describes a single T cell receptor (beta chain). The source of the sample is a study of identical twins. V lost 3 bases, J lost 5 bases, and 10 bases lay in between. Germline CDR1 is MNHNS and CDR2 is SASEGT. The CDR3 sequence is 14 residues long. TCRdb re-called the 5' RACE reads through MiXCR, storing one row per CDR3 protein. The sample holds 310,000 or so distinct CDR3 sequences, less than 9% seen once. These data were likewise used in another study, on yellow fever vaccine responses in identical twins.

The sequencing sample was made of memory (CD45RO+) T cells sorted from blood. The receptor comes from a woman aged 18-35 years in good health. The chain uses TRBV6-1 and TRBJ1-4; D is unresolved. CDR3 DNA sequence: TGTGCCAGCAGTGATCGTCTCAGCAATGAAAAACTGTTTTTT. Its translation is CASSDRLSNEKLFF.